This TCR beta chain was observed in a study of cytomegalovirus exposure and HLA in healthy donors. Whole-study findings and limits: Overall, approximately 150 TCR beta chains were annotated as cytomegalovirus-associated.

At collection, donors were nominally healthy, but unrecorded immune exposures were probable. The CDR3 length is 12 residues. Germline values: CDR1 MNHNS, CDR2 SASEGT. Trimming pared 0 bases from V and 3 bases from J, leaving 3 bases between. Points on this clone: The antigen is undetermined.

Primers included in the PCR were 60 Vbeta and 13 Jbeta primers. TCRdb keeps only in-frame clones here, not all; method: immunoSEQ multiplex PCR. The table records about 140,000 clones, 82% of them present only once. The sequencing input was PBMCs. The sequence was collected from a man aged 25-40 years in good health and CMV-seropositive. The rearrangement links TRBV6-1 to TRBJ2-7; D not certain. CDR3 DNA sequence: TGTGCCAGCAGTGAAGCCAGCTACGAGCAGTACTTC. Its translation is CASSEASYEQYF.